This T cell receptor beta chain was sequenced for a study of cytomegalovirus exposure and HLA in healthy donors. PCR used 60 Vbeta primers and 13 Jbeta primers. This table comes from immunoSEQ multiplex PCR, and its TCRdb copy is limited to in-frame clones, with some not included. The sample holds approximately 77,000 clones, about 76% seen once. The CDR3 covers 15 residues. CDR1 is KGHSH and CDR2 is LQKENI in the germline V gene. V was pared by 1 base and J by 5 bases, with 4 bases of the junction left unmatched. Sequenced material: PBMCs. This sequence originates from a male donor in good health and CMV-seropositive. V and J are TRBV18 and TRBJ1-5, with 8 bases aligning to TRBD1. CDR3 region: CASSPHQGADQPQHF. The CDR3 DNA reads TGTGCCAGCTCACCACATCAGGGGGCCGATCAGCCCCAGCATTTT. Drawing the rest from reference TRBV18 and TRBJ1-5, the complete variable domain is NAGVMQNPRHLVRRRGQEARLRCSPMKGHSHVYWYRQLPEEGLKFMVYLQKENIIDESGMPKERFSAEFPKEGPSILRIQQVVRGDSAAYFCASSPHQGADQPQHFGDGTRLSIL.